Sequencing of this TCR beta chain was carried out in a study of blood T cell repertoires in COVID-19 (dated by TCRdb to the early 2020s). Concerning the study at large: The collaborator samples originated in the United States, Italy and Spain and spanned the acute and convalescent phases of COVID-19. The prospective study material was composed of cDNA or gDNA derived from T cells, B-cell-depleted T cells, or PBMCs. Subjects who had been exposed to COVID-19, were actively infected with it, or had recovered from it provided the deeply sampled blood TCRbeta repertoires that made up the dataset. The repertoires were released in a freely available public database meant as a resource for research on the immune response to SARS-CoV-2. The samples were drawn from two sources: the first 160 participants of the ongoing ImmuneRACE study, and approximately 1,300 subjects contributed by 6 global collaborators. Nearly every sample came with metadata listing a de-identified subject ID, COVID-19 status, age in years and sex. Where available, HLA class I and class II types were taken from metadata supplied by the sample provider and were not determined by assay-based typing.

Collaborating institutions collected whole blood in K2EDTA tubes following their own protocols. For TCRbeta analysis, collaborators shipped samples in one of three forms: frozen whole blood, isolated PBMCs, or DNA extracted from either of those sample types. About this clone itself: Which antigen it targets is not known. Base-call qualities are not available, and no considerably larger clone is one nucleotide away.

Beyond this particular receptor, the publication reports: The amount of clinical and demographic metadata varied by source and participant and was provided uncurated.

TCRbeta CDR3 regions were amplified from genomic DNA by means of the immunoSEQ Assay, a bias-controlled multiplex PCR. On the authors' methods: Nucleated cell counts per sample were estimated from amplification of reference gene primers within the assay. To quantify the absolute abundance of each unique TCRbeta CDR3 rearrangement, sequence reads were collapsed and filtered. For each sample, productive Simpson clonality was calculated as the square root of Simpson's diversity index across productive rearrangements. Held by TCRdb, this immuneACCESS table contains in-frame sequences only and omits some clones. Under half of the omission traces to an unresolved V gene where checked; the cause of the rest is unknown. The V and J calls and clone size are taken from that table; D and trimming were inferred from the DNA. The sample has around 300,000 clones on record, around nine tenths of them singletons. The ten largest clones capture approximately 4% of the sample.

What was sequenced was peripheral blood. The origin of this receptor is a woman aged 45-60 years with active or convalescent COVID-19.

The DNA is as follows: TGCGCCAGCAGCTTGAGGACAGGGGAAGAAAAACTGTTTTTT. Its translation is CASSLRTGEEKLFF. The sequence joins TRBV5-1 to TRBJ1-4, with 9 bases aligning to TRBD1. CDR1 and CDR2, looked up from the germline V gene, are SGHRS and YFSETQ. Germline trimming: 1 base from V, 8 bases from J; junction bases outside gene matches: 3. The CDR3 spans 14 residues, from the cysteine through the phenylalanine. Only the CDR3 DNA stays, 42 bases, in frame from base 1.